These 8 T cell receptor beta chains came from one sample sequenced in a study of beta chain features in type 1 diabetes. Study results and caveats: When Type 1 diabetes patients were examined, their TCRB CDR3s proved moderately but significantly shorter in all four CD4+ subsets.

The antigens for these receptors are not known. Expressed TCRB transcripts were sequenced after all isolated RNA was converted to cDNA. The data were produced by immunoSEQ multiplex PCR, yet TCRdb's version contains in-frame clones alone and is incomplete. The sample lists a few hundred thousand clones, over 10% occurring once. Sequencing was carried out using naive CD4+ T cells from blood. The source of these receptors is a woman between 18 and 29 years old with type 1 diabetes.

This clone showed up just a few times. The CDR3 is CASSPRGRPYEQYF. DNA of the CDR3: TGTGCCAGCAGCCCGAGGGGGCGCCCCTACGAGCAGTACTTC. The gene calls are TRBV13 and TRBJ2-7; TRBD1 agrees at 7 bases. CDR3 length: 14 amino acids. CDR1 and CDR2 (germline): PRHDT, FYEKMQ (reference sequence). With V trimmed by 5 bases and J by 2 bases, 6 bases remained unmatched. Drawing the rest from reference TRBV13 and TRBJ2-7, the complete variable domain is AAGVIQSPRHLIKEKRETATLKCYPIPRHDTVYWYQQGPGQDPQFLISFYEKMQSDKGSIPDRFSAQQFSDYHSELNMSSLELGDSALYFCASSPRGRPYEQYFGPGTRLTVT.

The rearrangement joins TRBV5-1 to TRBJ2-7; weak D call: TRBD2 (6 bases). Looked up from germline, CDR1 is SGHRS and CDR2 is YFSETQ. V shed 4 bases and J shed 2 bases, with 10 bases lying between them. The CDR3 runs to 13 residues. CDR3 residues: CASSPGGPYEQYF. The DNA of the CDR3 is TGCGCCAGCAGCCCCGGAGGGCCCTACGAGCAGTACTTC.

This chain uses TRBV28 with TRBJ2-7; possibly TRBD2 for D (5 bases). Germline lookup yields CDR1 MDHEN and CDR2 SYDVKM. V was clipped by 2 bases and J by 3 bases, with 17 bases between them. The CDR3 length is 16 residues. The CDR3 coding sequence is TGTGCCAGCAGTTTAGGTGGTGAGGGAGCAGACTACGAGCAGTACTTC. Its translation is CASSLGGEGADYEQYF.

The table lists this clone with a few counts. This sequence joins TRBV7-6 and TRBJ2-3; D may be TRBD1 (5 bases). Trimming pared 1 base from V and 6 bases from J, leaving 8 bases between. The germline CDR1 and CDR2 sequences are SGHVS and FNYEAQ. This CDR3 contains 13 residues. CDR3 in DNA: TGTGCCAGCAGCTTAGGCCCAGGGGATACGCAGTATTTT. The encoded protein is CASSLGPGDTQYF. Full variable domain (outside the CDR3, taken from reference TRBV7-6 and TRBJ2-3): GAGVSQSPRYKVTKRGQDVALRCDPISGHVSLYWYRQALGQGPEFLTYFNYEAQQDKSGLPNDRFSAERPEGSISTLTIQRTEQRDSAMYRCASSLGPGDTQYFGPGTRLTVL.

This clone was seen only a few times. CDR3 bases: TGTGCCAGCAGCAGTCGTACATTGTTGGGCCCAGGGGACTACGAGCAGTACTTC. It codes for CASSSRTLLGPGDYEQYF. This rearrangement joins TRBV21-1 to TRBJ2-7; whether TRBD1, the table's D call, matches the DNA was not checked. TRBV21-1 is assigned pseudogene status. The CDR3 loop spans 18 amino acids.

The chain carries TRBV6-1 and TRBJ1-2, with TRBD1 as a possible D gene (6 bases). Trimming pared 6 bases from V and 2 bases from J, leaving 10 bases between. This CDR3 contains 13 residues. The germline gives CDR1 MNHNS, CDR2 SASEGT. The CDR3: CASRETGNYGYTF. CDR3 sequence (DNA): TGTGCCAGCAGGGAAACAGGGAACTATGGCTACACCTTC.

The sample holds a few counts of this clone. The rearrangement links TRBV5-4 to TRBJ1-2; perhaps TRBD1 as D (6 bases). Germline V gene data show CDR1 as SGHNT and CDR2 as YYREEE (reference sequence). V was clipped by 1 base and J by 6 bases, with 13 bases between them. The CDR3 runs 14 residues. CDR3 region: CASSLNGGRDGYTF. The CDR3 DNA reads TGTGCCAGCAGCTTGAATGGGGGCCGAGATGGCTACACCTTC.

This clone was seen more than once but under ten times. Other DNA sequences in this specimen translate into the identical CDR3. DNA of the CDR3: TGTGCCAGCAGCCGGCGGGGTTCTGGGGCCAACGTCCTGACTTTC. It encodes CASSRRGSGANVLTF. The rearrangement joins TRBV7-9 to TRBJ2-6; possibly TRBD2 for D (6 bases). Germline V gene sequence: CDR1 SEHNR, CDR2 FQNEAQ (reference sequence). V was trimmed by 5 bases and J by 1 base, leaving 9 bases between them. This CDR3 is 15 amino acids long. Variable domain in full (rest from reference TRBV7-9 and TRBJ2-6): DTGVSQNPRHKITKRGQNVTFRCDPISEHNRLYWYRQTLGQGPEFLTYFQNEAQLEKSRLLSDRFSAERPKGSFSTLEIQRTEQGDSAMYLCASSRRGSGANVLTFGAGSRLTVL.